Detailed here is one T cell receptor (beta chain). The data belong to a study of sequential checkpoint blockade in melanoma. Treatment described: randomized to nivolumab then ipilimumab (arm A) or the reverse (arm B). Patients had received no earlier DNA-damaging chemotherapy. Sorted cells were live CD3+CD8+, lacking CD19 and CD56, from PBMCs. With V trimmed by 0 bases and J by 5 bases, 3 bases remained unmatched. The CDR3 is 14 residues long. The germline V gene encodes CDR1 SGHVS and CDR2 FNYEAQ. Data came from immunoSEQ multiplex PCR; TCRdb stores just in-frame clones and leaves some out. The table includes roughly 11,000 clones, approximately 83% detected once.

V is TRBV7-6 and J is TRBJ1-1; TRBD1 matches 7 bases. The origin of this receptor is a human donor with melanoma. The sample consisted of CD8+ T cells sorted from blood (inferred from file names), taken from a patient given nivolumab and ipilimumab in sequence. CDR3: CASSLAGGQTEAFF. The CDR3 DNA reads TGTGCCAGCAGCTTAGCAGGGGGACAGACTGAAGCTTTCTTT.